The rows below give T cell receptor beta chains drawn from one sample of a study of blood T cell repertoires in COVID-19. The repertoire was sequenced with immunoSEQ multiplex PCR; TCRdb's copy has only in-frame clones and lacks some. Among roughly 220,000 clones, about 86% were seen once, and the ten largest hold about 10%. The specimen sequenced was peripheral blood. Receptors were obtained from a woman aged 50 to 65 with COVID-19, enrolled during active disease. The CDR3 runs from the conserved cysteine through the conserved F or W. The order of the fields is D gene, J gene, clone size, V gene, CDR3 DNA, CDR3 protein. A D gene is named only where the DNA matches it firmly. Size values are once, few and many counts, or a class for expanded clones, and some rows have none.

D gene: TRBD2; J gene: TRBJ2-4; clone size: -; V gene: TRBV29-1; CDR3 DNA: TGCAGCGTTGAAGATAGGTGGGAGCGGGGGGGTCAGGCAAACATTCAGTACTTC; CDR3 protein: CSVEDRWERGGQANIQYF
D gene: -; J gene: TRBJ1-5; clone size: -; V gene: TRBV28; CDR3 DNA: TGTGCCAGCAGTTCCCTTTTAGTGAGTCAGCCCCAGCATTTT; CDR3 protein: CASSSLLVSQPQHF
D gene: TRBD1; J gene: TRBJ2-1; clone size: few; V gene: TRBV19; CDR3 DNA: TGTGCCAGTAGTATAGAGAGAGGGGGCAAGCAGTTCTTC; CDR3 protein: CASSIERGGKQFF
D gene: -; J gene: TRBJ1-1; clone size: -; V gene: TRBV2; CDR3 DNA: TGTGCCAGCATGGGCTTGGGGGGAGTCAGGGCTTTCTTT; CDR3 protein: CASMGLGGVRAFF
D gene: -; J gene: TRBJ2-3; clone size: -; V gene: TRBV4-3; CDR3 DNA: TGCGCCAGCAGCCCCCGCCGACTTACAGATACGCAGTATTTT; CDR3 protein: CASSPRRLTDTQYF
D gene: TRBD2; J gene: TRBJ2-3; clone size: -; V gene: TRBV7-3; CDR3 DNA: TGTGCCAGCAGCTTTGGGGGACTAGCAACAGATACGCAGTATTTT; CDR3 protein: CASSFGGLATDTQYF
D gene: -; J gene: TRBJ2-2; clone size: -; V gene: TRBV5-1; CDR3 DNA: TGCGCCAGCAGCTTGGATATCCAGGGGAACACCGGGGAGCTGTTTTTT; CDR3 protein: CASSLDIQGNTGELFF
D gene: TRBD1; J gene: TRBJ2-3; clone size: -; V gene: TRBV5-1; CDR3 DNA: TGCGCCAGCAGCGCAGGACAGGGTGTTGTAACAGATACGCAGTATTTT; CDR3 protein: CASSAGQGVVTDTQYF
D gene: -; J gene: TRBJ2-1; clone size: -; V gene: TRBV30; CDR3 DNA: TGTGCCTGGAGTGCCCTATCCGGCTACAATGAGCAGTTCTTC; CDR3 protein: CAWSALSGYNEQFF
D gene: TRBD1; J gene: TRBJ1-6; clone size: -; V gene: TRBV4-3; CDR3 DNA: TGCGCCAGCAGCCGGAACAGGGGTTATAATTCACCCCTCCACTTT; CDR3 protein: CASSRNRGYNSPLHF
D gene: TRBD1; J gene: TRBJ1-2; clone size: -; V gene: TRBV5-1; CDR3 DNA: TGCGCCAGCAGCTTGAGAGAGGCGGGACAGTACTCTAACTATGGCTACACCTTC; CDR3 protein: CASSLREAGQYSNYGYTF
D gene: -; J gene: TRBJ1-1; clone size: few; V gene: TRBV5-1; CDR3 DNA: TGCGCCAGCAGCGCTCGGGTGAACACTGAAGCTTTCTTT; CDR3 protein: CASSARVNTEAFF
D gene: -; J gene: TRBJ1-2; clone size: -; V gene: TRBV5-1; CDR3 DNA: TGCGCCAGCAGCTTTCAACAGGGAGAAGGTGGCTACACCTTC; CDR3 protein: CASSFQQGEGGYTF
D gene: TRBD1; J gene: TRBJ1-4; clone size: -; V gene: TRBV5-4; CDR3 DNA: TGTGCCAGCAGCCGGGGGGGACAGGGGTCCTTTAATGAAAAACTGTTTTTT; CDR3 protein: CASSRGGQGSFNEKLFF
D gene: TRBD1; J gene: TRBJ1-6; clone size: -; V gene: TRBV27; CDR3 DNA: TGTGCCAGCAGTTTCTCAGGGGGGTATAATTCACCCCTCCACTTT; CDR3 protein: CASSFSGGYNSPLHF
D gene: TRBD2; J gene: TRBJ2-3; clone size: -; V gene: TRBV28; CDR3 DNA: TGTGCCAGCAGAAACCTAGCGGGGGGGCGCTCAGATACGCAGTATTTT; CDR3 protein: CASRNLAGGRSDTQYF
D gene: TRBD1; J gene: TRBJ2-5; clone size: once; V gene: TRBV5-6; CDR3 DNA: TGTGCCAGCAGACTGGGACAGGGCCGTGGGGGAGAGACCCAGTACTTC; CDR3 protein: CASRLGQGRGGETQYF
D gene: TRBD2; J gene: TRBJ2-1; clone size: -; V gene: TRBV28; CDR3 DNA: TGTGCCAGCAGCCCAGCCCGTCTAGCGGGGACTTACAATGAGCAGTTCTTC; CDR3 protein: CASSPARLAGTYNEQFF
D gene: TRBD2; J gene: TRBJ2-2; clone size: -; V gene: TRBV19; CDR3 DNA: TGTGCCAGTAGTATAGGGCGGGGGATCAGGTCCGGGGAGCTGTTTTTT; CDR3 protein: CASSIGRGIRSGELFF
D gene: TRBD2; J gene: TRBJ2-1; clone size: -; V gene: TRBV12-5; CDR3 DNA: TGTGCTAGTGGTTTGGACCCTCGGGAGGGGAGGACGTTCTTC; CDR3 protein: CASGLDPREGRTFF
D gene: -; J gene: TRBJ2-7; clone size: -; V gene: TRBV19; CDR3 DNA: TGTGCCAGTAGTATCTGGGGGGTCCCCTCCTACGAGCAGTACTTC; CDR3 protein: CASSIWGVPSYEQYF
D gene: -; J gene: TRBJ1-1; clone size: -; V gene: TRBV7-2; CDR3 DNA: TGTGCCAGCAGCTTGCTGGGAGGGTCCGCTTTCTTT; CDR3 protein: CASSLLGGSAFF
D gene: TRBD1; J gene: TRBJ2-4; clone size: -; V gene: TRBV5-1; CDR3 DNA: TGCGCCAGCAGATTCAGCGGGACAGGGGAGAACATTCAGTACTTC; CDR3 protein: CASRFSGTGENIQYF
D gene: TRBD1; J gene: TRBJ1-5; clone size: -; V gene: TRBV9; CDR3 DNA: TGTGCCAGCAGCGCCGGACAGGGATTGTTGCCCCAGCATTTT; CDR3 protein: CASSAGQGLLPQHF
D gene: -; J gene: TRBJ2-2; clone size: -; V gene: TRBV7-2; CDR3 DNA: TGTGCCAGCAGCTTTTCTTTTTCAATTACAAACACCGGGGAGCTGTTTTTT; CDR3 protein: CASSFSFSITNTGELFF
D gene: TRBD2; J gene: TRBJ2-1; clone size: -; V gene: TRBV11-2; CDR3 DNA: TGTGCCAGCAGCTCTAGGGCCATAAGAACTAGCGCCGATGAGCAGTTCTTC; CDR3 protein: CASSSRAIRTSADEQFF
D gene: -; J gene: TRBJ2-5; clone size: -; V gene: TRBV6-5; CDR3 DNA: TGTGCCAGCAGCCCCGGGGGGACCCAGTACTTC; CDR3 protein: CASSPGGTQYF
D gene: TRBD1; J gene: TRBJ2-1; clone size: -; V gene: TRBV7-9; CDR3 DNA: TGTGCCAGCAGCTATCGACAGGGGGCCCCCTACAATGAGCAGTTCTTC; CDR3 protein: CASSYRQGAPYNEQFF
D gene: -; J gene: TRBJ1-6; clone size: -; V gene: TRBV11-2; CDR3 DNA: TGTGCCAGCAGCTTAGAACAGGATAATTCACCCCTCCACTTT; CDR3 protein: CASSLEQDNSPLHF
D gene: TRBD1; J gene: TRBJ1-5; clone size: -; V gene: TRBV19; CDR3 DNA: TGTGCCAGTAGTTCTCCCCGGGACAGGGGTCAGCCCCAGCATTTT; CDR3 protein: CASSSPRDRGQPQHF
D gene: TRBD2; J gene: TRBJ2-3; clone size: once; V gene: TRBV3-1/TRBV3-2; CDR3 DNA: TGTGCCAGCAGCCAAGAGGAATTAGCGGGGGGGCCAAGTATAGATACGCAGTATTTT; CDR3 protein: CASSQEELAGGPSIDTQYF
D gene: TRBD1; J gene: TRBJ1-1; clone size: -; V gene: TRBV5-1; CDR3 DNA: TGCGCCAGCAGCTTATCAGGGGGCACTGAAGCTTTCTTT; CDR3 protein: CASSLSGGTEAFF
D gene: TRBD2; J gene: TRBJ2-1; clone size: -; V gene: TRBV28; CDR3 DNA: TGTGCCAGCAGTGTGGAAGCGGGGGTGTGGGAGCAGTTCTTC; CDR3 protein: CASSVEAGVWEQFF
D gene: TRBD1; J gene: TRBJ2-5; clone size: -; V gene: TRBV18; CDR3 DNA: TGTGCCAGCTCACCACTGGGACAGCAAGAGACCCAGTACTTC; CDR3 protein: CASSPLGQQETQYF
D gene: -; J gene: TRBJ1-2; clone size: -; V gene: TRBV5-5; CDR3 DNA: TGTGCCAGCAGCTATACGACAGAGCTCTATGGCTACACCTTC; CDR3 protein: CASSYTTELYGYTF
D gene: -; J gene: TRBJ1-1; clone size: -; V gene: TRBV20-1; CDR3 DNA: TGCAGTGCTCCACGAAGAGGACTTTTCTTT; CDR3 protein: CSAPRRGLFF
D gene: TRBD1; J gene: TRBJ2-2; clone size: -; V gene: TRBV5-1; CDR3 DNA: TGCGCCAGCGAGATAAACAGGGGGACCGGGGAGCTGTTTTTT; CDR3 protein: CASEINRGTGELFF
D gene: -; J gene: TRBJ2-7; clone size: -; V gene: TRBV3-1/TRBV3-2; CDR3 DNA: TGTGCCAGCAGCCGAACAACGATCTCAGGTCAGACGGCCTACGAGCAGTACTTC; CDR3 protein: CASSRTTISGQTAYEQYF
D gene: -; J gene: TRBJ2-2; clone size: -; V gene: TRBV29-1; CDR3 DNA: TGCAGCGTTGGATTAGGGGGTACCGGGGAGCTGTTTTTT; CDR3 protein: CSVGLGGTGELFF
D gene: TRBD2; J gene: TRBJ2-3; clone size: -; V gene: TRBV6-2/TRBV6-3; CDR3 DNA: TGTGCCAGCAGTTCACGAGGGACTAGGGGGGCAGATACGCAGTATTTT; CDR3 protein: CASSSRGTRGADTQYF
D gene: -; J gene: TRBJ2-6; clone size: -; V gene: TRBV24-1; CDR3 DNA: TGTGCCACCAGTGATCCTACCTCTGGGGCCAACGTCCTGACTTTC; CDR3 protein: CATSDPTSGANVLTF
D gene: -; J gene: TRBJ1-5; clone size: -; V gene: TRBV5-1; CDR3 DNA: TGCGCCAGCAGTTCAGGGCCAGATCAGCCCCAGCATTTT; CDR3 protein: CASSSGPDQPQHF
D gene: -; J gene: TRBJ2-2; clone size: -; V gene: TRBV10-3; CDR3 DNA: TGTGCCATCAGTGAAGCGAGTTCCGGGGAGCTGTTTTTT; CDR3 protein: CAISEASSGELFF